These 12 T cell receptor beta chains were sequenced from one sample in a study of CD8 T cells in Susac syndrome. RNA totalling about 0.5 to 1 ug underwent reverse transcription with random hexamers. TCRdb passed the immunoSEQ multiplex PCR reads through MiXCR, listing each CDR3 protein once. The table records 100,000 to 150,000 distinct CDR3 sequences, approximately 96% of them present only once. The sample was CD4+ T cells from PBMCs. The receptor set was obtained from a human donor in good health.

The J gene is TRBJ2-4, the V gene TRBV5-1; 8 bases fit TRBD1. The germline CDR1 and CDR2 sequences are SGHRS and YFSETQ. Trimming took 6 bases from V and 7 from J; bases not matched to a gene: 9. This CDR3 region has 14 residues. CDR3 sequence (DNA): TGCGCCAGCAATGACAGGGGCTCGGGGAACATTCAGTACTTC. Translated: CASNDRGSGNIQYF.

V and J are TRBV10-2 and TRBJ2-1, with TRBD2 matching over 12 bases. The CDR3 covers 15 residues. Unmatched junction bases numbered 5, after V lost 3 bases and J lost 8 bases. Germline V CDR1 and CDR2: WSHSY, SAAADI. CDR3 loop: CASSERLAGGYEQFF. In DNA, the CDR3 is TGCGCCAGCAGTGAAAGGCTAGCGGGAGGGTATGAGCAGTTCTTC.

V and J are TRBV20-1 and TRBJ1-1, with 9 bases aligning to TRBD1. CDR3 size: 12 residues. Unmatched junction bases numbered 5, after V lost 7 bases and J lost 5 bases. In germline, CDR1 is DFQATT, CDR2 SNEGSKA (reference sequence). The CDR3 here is CSGPGQGTEAFF. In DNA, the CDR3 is TGCAGTGGCCCGGGACAGGGAACTGAAGCTTTCTTT.

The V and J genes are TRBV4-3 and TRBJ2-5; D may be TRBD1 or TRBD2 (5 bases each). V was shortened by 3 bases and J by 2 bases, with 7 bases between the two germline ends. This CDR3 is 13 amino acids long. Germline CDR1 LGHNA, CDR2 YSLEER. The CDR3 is CASSQGRQETQYF. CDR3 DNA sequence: TGCGCCAGCAGCCAGGGACGGCAAGAGACCCAGTACTTC.

DNA of the CDR3: TGCAGCGTTTCAAGACCCGGGACACTGAACACCGGGGAGCTGTTTTTT. Its protein is CSVSRPGTLNTGELFF. The chain is built from TRBV29-1 and TRBJ2-2; tentatively, D is TRBD1 (6 bases). The CDR3 runs 16 residues. V lost 5 bases and J 1 base, leaving 17 bases between the germline ends. In germline, CDR1 is SQVTM, CDR2 ANQGSEA.

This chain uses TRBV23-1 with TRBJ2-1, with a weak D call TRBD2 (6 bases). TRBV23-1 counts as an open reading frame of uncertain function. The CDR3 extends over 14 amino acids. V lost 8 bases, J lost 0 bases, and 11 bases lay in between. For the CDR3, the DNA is TGCGCCAGCCGGGAGCAGAGCTCCTACAATGAGCAGTTCTTC. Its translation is CASREQSSYNEQFF.

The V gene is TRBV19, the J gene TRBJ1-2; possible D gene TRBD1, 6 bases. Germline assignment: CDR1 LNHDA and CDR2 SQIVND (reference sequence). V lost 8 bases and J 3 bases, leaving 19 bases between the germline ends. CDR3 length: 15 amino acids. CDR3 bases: TGTGCCAGTCAGAAAAGGACAGCGGATTACTATGGCTACACCTTC. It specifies CASQKRTADYYGYTF.

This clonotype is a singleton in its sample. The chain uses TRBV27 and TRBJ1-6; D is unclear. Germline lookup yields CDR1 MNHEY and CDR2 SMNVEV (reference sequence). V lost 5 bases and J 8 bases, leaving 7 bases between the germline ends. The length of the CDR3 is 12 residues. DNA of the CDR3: TGTGCCAGCAGTCCTAGGGATTCACCCCTCCACTTT. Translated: CASSPRDSPLHF.

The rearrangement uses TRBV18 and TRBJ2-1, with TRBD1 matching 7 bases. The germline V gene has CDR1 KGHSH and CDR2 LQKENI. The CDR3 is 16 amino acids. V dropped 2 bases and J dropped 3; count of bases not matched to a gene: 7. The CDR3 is CASSPNFGTDYNEQFF. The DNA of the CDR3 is TGTGCCAGCTCACCAAACTTCGGGACAGACTACAATGAGCAGTTCTTC.

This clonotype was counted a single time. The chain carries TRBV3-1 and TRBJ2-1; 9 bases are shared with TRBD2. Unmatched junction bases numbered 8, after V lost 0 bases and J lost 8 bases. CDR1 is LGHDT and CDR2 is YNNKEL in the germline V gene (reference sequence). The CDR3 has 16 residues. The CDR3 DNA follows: TGTGCCAGCAGCCAAGATCGGATAGCGGGAGTCTATGAGCAGTTCTTC. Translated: CASSQDRIAGVYEQFF.

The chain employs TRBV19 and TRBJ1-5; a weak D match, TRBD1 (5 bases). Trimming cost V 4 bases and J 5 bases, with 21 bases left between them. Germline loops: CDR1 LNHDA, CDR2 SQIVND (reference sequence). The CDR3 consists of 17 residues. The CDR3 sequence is CASSRIAGLLGDQPQHF. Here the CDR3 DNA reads TGTGCCAGTAGTAGAATTGCCGGGCTGCTGGGGGATCAGCCCCAGCATTTT.

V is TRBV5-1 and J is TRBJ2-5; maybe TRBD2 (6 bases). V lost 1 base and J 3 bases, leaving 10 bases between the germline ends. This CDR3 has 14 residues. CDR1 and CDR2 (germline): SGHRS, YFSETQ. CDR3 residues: CASSLIGTEETQYF. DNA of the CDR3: TGCGCCAGCAGCTTGATAGGGACTGAAGAGACCCAGTACTTC.